Listed below are T cell receptor beta chains from one sample, sequenced in a study of blood T cell repertoires in COVID-19. Measured with immunoSEQ multiplex PCR; TCRdb has only the in-frame clones, and not every one. Of 300,000 to 350,000 clones listed, 80% to 90% are singletons. Sequenced: peripheral blood. These receptor sequences come from a young man with active or convalescent COVID-19. Both conserved end residues are part of each CDR3. The order of the fields is CDR3 protein, V gene.

CSTAGGGTNYGYTF	TRBV29-1
CSVARTTNTGELFF	TRBV29-1
CASSLGRANEKLFF	TRBV7-2
CASSHPGGMNTEAFF	TRBV19
CASSGKGGNQPQHF	TRBV2
CASTAIGGGRDYGYTF	TRBV6-6
CASSGVEYGGYNEQFF	TRBV4-2
CASSEGGAKLFF	TRBV11-1
CASTRGGSSYNSPLHF	TRBV5-5
CASQGFPAANTGELFF	TRBV18
CASKIRSSGANVLTF	TRBV6-5
CASKATENSPLHF	TRBV2
CASSSIRGVGTQYF	TRBV28
CASSYPDTVHEQYF	TRBV6-6